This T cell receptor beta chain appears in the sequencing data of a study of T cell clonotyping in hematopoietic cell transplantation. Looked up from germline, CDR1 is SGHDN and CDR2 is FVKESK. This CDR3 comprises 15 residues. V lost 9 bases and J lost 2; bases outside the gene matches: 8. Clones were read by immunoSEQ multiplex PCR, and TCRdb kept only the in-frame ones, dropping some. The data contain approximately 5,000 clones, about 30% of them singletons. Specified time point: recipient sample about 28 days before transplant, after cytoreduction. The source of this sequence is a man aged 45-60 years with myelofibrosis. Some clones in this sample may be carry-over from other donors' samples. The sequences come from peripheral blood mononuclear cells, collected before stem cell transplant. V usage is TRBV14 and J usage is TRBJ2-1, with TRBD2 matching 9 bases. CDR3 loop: CASRDLAGPYNEQFF. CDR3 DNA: TGTGCCAGTCGTGACCTAGCGGGACCCTACAATGAGCAGTTCTTC.